Listed below are T cell receptor beta chains from one sample, sequenced in a study of cytomegalovirus exposure and HLA in healthy donors. Libraries were prepared by immunoSEQ multiplex PCR; TCRdb keeps only in-frame clonotypes and omits some of them. The sample includes fewer than 150,000 clones, around 75% of them seen just once. The sample consisted of PBMCs. The origin of the receptors is a man younger than 45 in good health and CMV-seronegative. Each CDR3 is given with its conserved first and last residue. The D gene is left open where the match is weak. For some rows the clone size is stated as once, few or many, or as a class when expanded; others skip it.

clone_size: .
d_call: TRBD2
j_call: TRBJ2-2
v_call: TRBV13
cdr3_aa: CASSFPTSEFTGELFF
cdr3_nt: TGTGCCAGCAGCTTTCCTACTAGCGAGTTCACCGGGGAGCTGTTTTTT

clone_size: .
d_call: .
j_call: TRBJ2-7
v_call: TRBV7-3
cdr3_aa: CASSLIKASSYEQYF
cdr3_nt: TGTGCCAGCAGCTTAATAAAGGCTAGCTCCTACGAGCAGTACTTC

clone_size: .
d_call: TRBD2
j_call: TRBJ2-7
v_call: TRBV2
cdr3_aa: CASSEFSGRSRDFYEQYF
cdr3_nt: TGTGCCAGCAGTGAATTTAGCGGGAGGTCCCGTGATTTCTACGAGCAGTACTTC

clone_size: .
d_call: TRBD1
j_call: TRBJ2-3
v_call: TRBV5-1
cdr3_aa: CASSPLAGQGGGTQYF
cdr3_nt: TGCGCCAGCAGTCCCCTTGCCGGACAGGGTGGGGGTACGCAGTATTTT

clone_size: once
d_call: .
j_call: TRBJ2-3
v_call: TRBV14
cdr3_aa: CASTFAGLDTQYF
cdr3_nt: TGTGCCAGCACATTCGCAGGGTTAGATACGCAGTATTTT

clone_size: .
d_call: .
j_call: TRBJ1-4
v_call: TRBV6-6
cdr3_aa: CASSLQGGGEKLFF
cdr3_nt: TGTGCCAGCAGTTTACAGGGAGGGGGTGAAAAACTGTTTTTT

clone_size: few
d_call: TRBD2
j_call: TRBJ2-5
v_call: TRBV6-5
cdr3_aa: CASSRGGASKETQYF
cdr3_nt: TGTGCCAGCAGTCGCGGGGGGGCATCGAAGGAGACCCAGTACTTC

clone_size: .
d_call: TRBD1
j_call: TRBJ1-5
v_call: TRBV19
cdr3_aa: CASSTYLGTGEYIGNQPQHF
cdr3_nt: TGTGCCAGTAGTACATACCTGGGGACAGGGGAATATATAGGGAATCAGCCCCAGCATTTT

clone_size: .
d_call: .
j_call: TRBJ1-3
v_call: TRBV5-1
cdr3_aa: CASKRDTSGNTIYF
cdr3_nt: TGCGCCAGCAAACGGGACACCTCTGGAAACACCATATATTTT

clone_size: .
d_call: .
j_call: TRBJ2-1
v_call: TRBV30
cdr3_aa: CAWTMGASYNEQFF
cdr3_nt: TGTGCCTGGACGATGGGGGCGTCCTACAATGAGCAGTTCTTC

clone_size: .
d_call: TRBD1
j_call: TRBJ2-2
v_call: TRBV5-1
cdr3_aa: CASSGFEDRATGELFF
cdr3_nt: TGCGCCAGCAGCGGTTTCGAGGACAGGGCCACCGGGGAGCTGTTTTTT

clone_size: .
d_call: TRBD2
j_call: TRBJ2-1
v_call: TRBV6-5
cdr3_aa: CASSWGGDENEQFF
cdr3_nt: TGTGCCAGCAGTTGGGGGGGGGATGAGAATGAGCAGTTCTTC

clone_size: .
d_call: .
j_call: TRBJ1-2
v_call: TRBV7-2
cdr3_aa: CASSLVQGWDGYSF
cdr3_nt: TGTGCCAGCAGCTTAGTTCAGGGATGGGATGGCTACTCCTTC

clone_size: few
d_call: TRBD1
j_call: TRBJ2-7
v_call: TRBV7-9
cdr3_aa: CASRPRTGMPYEQYF
cdr3_nt: TGTGCCAGCAGGCCGCGGACAGGGATGCCCTACGAGCAGTACTTC

clone_size: few
d_call: TRBD2
j_call: TRBJ2-2
v_call: TRBV7-2
cdr3_aa: CASSLAGLAATGELFF
cdr3_nt: TGTGCCAGCAGCTTAGCGGGACTAGCGGCCACCGGGGAGCTGTTTTTT

clone_size: .
d_call: TRBD2
j_call: TRBJ2-7
v_call: TRBV7-2
cdr3_aa: CASSRESGSGYEQYF
cdr3_nt: TGTGCCAGCAGTCGAGAGAGCGGGAGTGGGTACGAGCAGTACTTC

clone_size: .
d_call: TRBD2
j_call: TRBJ2-5
v_call: TRBV5-1
cdr3_aa: CASSLELAGETQYF
cdr3_nt: TGCGCCAGCAGCTTGGAACTAGCGGGAGAGACCCAGTACTTC

clone_size: .
d_call: .
j_call: TRBJ2-7
v_call: TRBV5-1
cdr3_aa: CASSSGRGGRISEQYF
cdr3_nt: TGCGCCAGCAGCTCAGGACGCGGAGGAAGGATCTCCGAGCAGTACTTC

clone_size: .
d_call: TRBD2
j_call: TRBJ2-1
v_call: TRBV6-1
cdr3_aa: CASSEAGSGGNEQFF
cdr3_nt: TGTGCCAGCAGTGAAGCGGGGTCGGGGGGCAATGAGCAGTTCTTC

clone_size: few
d_call: TRBD1
j_call: TRBJ1-2
v_call: TRBV9
cdr3_aa: CASSSSKTHRGQGGYTF
cdr3_nt: TGTGCCAGCAGCTCATCCAAAACCCACAGGGGGCAAGGTGGCTACACCTTC

clone_size: .
d_call: .
j_call: TRBJ1-2
v_call: TRBV2
cdr3_aa: CASITRVANYGYTF
cdr3_nt: TGTGCCAGCATCACTAGGGTTGCTAACTATGGCTACACCTTC

clone_size: once
d_call: .
j_call: TRBJ1-2
v_call: TRBV7-2
cdr3_aa: CASSVQGDYGYTF
cdr3_nt: TGTGCCAGCAGCGTACAGGGAGACTATGGCTACACCTTC

clone_size: .
d_call: .
j_call: TRBJ1-4
v_call: TRBV6-1
cdr3_aa: CASSPQVGGQKLFF
cdr3_nt: TGTGCCAGCAGTCCCCAGGTCGGGGGGCAAAAACTGTTTTTT

clone_size: .
d_call: TRBD2
j_call: TRBJ2-1
v_call: TRBV5-1
cdr3_aa: CASSLWSSGTFYNEQFF
cdr3_nt: TGCGCCAGCAGCCTGTGGTCTAGCGGGACCTTTTACAATGAGCAGTTCTTC

clone_size: few
d_call: .
j_call: TRBJ2-2
v_call: TRBV4-1
cdr3_aa: CASSQVERHTGELFF
cdr3_nt: TGCGCCAGCAGCCAAGTTGAGCGGCACACCGGGGAGCTGTTTTTT

clone_size: .
d_call: TRBD1
j_call: TRBJ1-1
v_call: TRBV7-9
cdr3_aa: CASSLGQGADTEAFF
cdr3_nt: TGTGCCAGCAGCTTAGGACAGGGGGCGGACACTGAAGCTTTCTTT

clone_size: .
d_call: .
j_call: TRBJ2-3
v_call: TRBV11-3
cdr3_aa: CASSPGAGSTDTQYF
cdr3_nt: TGTGCCAGCAGCCCCGGTGCGGGTAGCACAGATACGCAGTATTTT

clone_size: .
d_call: .
j_call: TRBJ2-2
v_call: TRBV6-4
cdr3_aa: CASSVQGNTGELFF
cdr3_nt: TGTGCCAGCAGCGTCCAGGGGAACACCGGGGAGCTGTTTTTT

clone_size: .
d_call: TRBD2
j_call: TRBJ2-3
v_call: TRBV19
cdr3_aa: CASTTVKRGVTDTQYF
cdr3_nt: TGTGCCAGTACCACTGTGAAGCGGGGAGTCACAGATACGCAGTATTTT

clone_size: .
d_call: .
j_call: TRBJ1-2
v_call: TRBV30
cdr3_aa: CAWSVSYGYTF
cdr3_nt: TGTGCCTGGAGTGTGAGCTATGGCTACACCTTC

clone_size: once
d_call: .
j_call: TRBJ2-7
v_call: TRBV29-1
cdr3_aa: CSASRAGGGSEQYF
cdr3_nt: TGCAGCGCCAGCCGGGCCGGTGGAGGGAGCGAGCAGTACTTC

clone_size: .
d_call: TRBD1
j_call: TRBJ1-1
v_call: TRBV6-1
cdr3_aa: CASNDRGASNTEAFF
cdr3_nt: TGTGCCAGCAACGACAGGGGGGCGTCGAACACTGAAGCTTTCTTT

clone_size: .
d_call: .
j_call: TRBJ1-2
v_call: TRBV14
cdr3_aa: CASSPQGPNYGYTF
cdr3_nt: TGTGCCAGCAGCCCCCAGGGTCCTAACTATGGCTACACCTTC

clone_size: .
d_call: TRBD1
j_call: TRBJ1-2
v_call: TRBV7-9
cdr3_aa: CASSSTGTGGDGYTF
cdr3_nt: TGTGCCAGCAGCTCAACCGGGACAGGGGGCGATGGCTACACCTTC

clone_size: .
d_call: .
j_call: TRBJ1-2
v_call: TRBV5-1
cdr3_aa: CASRPERNYGYTF
cdr3_nt: TGCGCCAGCCGCCCAGAGCGTAACTATGGCTACACCTTC

clone_size: .
d_call: .
j_call: TRBJ2-7
v_call: TRBV28
cdr3_aa: CASSLGGDLYEQYF
cdr3_nt: TGTGCCAGCAGTTTAGGCGGGGACCTCTACGAGCAGTACTTC

clone_size: .
d_call: TRBD1
j_call: TRBJ1-4
v_call: TRBV7-9
cdr3_aa: CASSQGAANEKLFF
cdr3_nt: TGTGCCAGCAGTCAGGGGGCGGCTAATGAAAAACTGTTTTTT

clone_size: .
d_call: .
j_call: TRBJ2-7
v_call: TRBV5-4
cdr3_aa: CASSPPNSLYEQYF
cdr3_nt: TGTGCCAGCAGCCCGCCAAACTCCCTCTACGAGCAGTACTTC

clone_size: .
d_call: .
j_call: TRBJ1-2
v_call: TRBV4-3
cdr3_aa: CASSQTLPPRVRGYTF
cdr3_nt: TGCGCCAGCAGCCAAACCTTACCCCCCAGGGTGCGAGGCTACACCTTC

clone_size: .
d_call: TRBD2
j_call: TRBJ2-2
v_call: TRBV11-3
cdr3_aa: CASSLGLAGGTGELFF
cdr3_nt: TGTGCCAGCAGCTTAGGGCTAGCGGGGGGCACCGGGGAGCTGTTTTTT

clone_size: .
d_call: .
j_call: TRBJ1-5
v_call: TRBV4-2
cdr3_aa: CASSQDLGYSNQPQHF
cdr3_nt: TGTGCCAGCAGCCAAGATCTCGGTTATAGCAATCAGCCCCAGCATTTT

clone_size: .
d_call: TRBD2
j_call: TRBJ2-1
v_call: TRBV9
cdr3_aa: CASSVASGNYNEQFF
cdr3_nt: TGTGCCAGCAGCGTAGCCAGCGGGAACTACAATGAGCAGTTCTTC

clone_size: .
d_call: TRBD1
j_call: TRBJ1-2
v_call: TRBV4-2
cdr3_aa: CASSQAETGDYGYTF
cdr3_nt: TGTGCCAGCAGCCAAGCTGAGACAGGGGACTATGGCTACACCTTC

clone_size: .
d_call: TRBD1
j_call: TRBJ2-1
v_call: TRBV6-6
cdr3_aa: CASLFGTVDNEQFF
cdr3_nt: TGTGCCAGCCTATTCGGGACAGTAGACAATGAGCAGTTCTTC

clone_size: .
d_call: TRBD2
j_call: TRBJ2-3
v_call: TRBV9
cdr3_aa: CASSPSGASGGADTQYF
cdr3_nt: TGTGCCAGCAGCCCCTCAGGCGCTAGCGGGGGGGCAGATACGCAGTATTTT

clone_size: .
d_call: TRBD2
j_call: TRBJ2-3
v_call: TRBV5-4
cdr3_aa: CASRFGLLAGGGDTQYF
cdr3_nt: TGTGCCAGCAGATTTGGTCTACTAGCGGGAGGAGGGGATACGCAGTATTTT

clone_size: .
d_call: .
j_call: TRBJ1-1
v_call: TRBV5-1
cdr3_aa: CASIHGLWVQAFF
cdr3_nt: TGCGCCAGCATACACGGACTGTGGGTGCAAGCTTTCTTT

clone_size: once
d_call: TRBD1
j_call: TRBJ2-2
v_call: TRBV9
cdr3_aa: CASSVRGSQGAGELFF
cdr3_nt: TGTGCCAGCAGCGTTCGGGGCTCTCAGGGGGCCGGGGAGCTGTTTTTT

clone_size: few
d_call: .
j_call: TRBJ1-5
v_call: TRBV2
cdr3_aa: CASSPVNSNQPQHF
cdr3_nt: TGTGCCAGCAGTCCAGTAAATAGCAATCAGCCCCAGCATTTT

clone_size: .
d_call: TRBD2
j_call: TRBJ2-1
v_call: TRBV18
cdr3_aa: CASSPLLAGGNEQFF
cdr3_nt: TGTGCCAGCTCACCGTTATTAGCGGGGGGCAATGAGCAGTTCTTC

clone_size: .
d_call: .
j_call: TRBJ2-6
v_call: TRBV27
cdr3_aa: CASKVWASAGANVLTF
cdr3_nt: TGTGCCAGCAAGGTTTGGGCGTCTGCTGGGGCCAACGTCCTGACTTTC

clone_size: once
d_call: TRBD2
j_call: TRBJ2-7
v_call: TRBV7-8
cdr3_aa: CASSDPTSGSSYEQYF
cdr3_nt: TGTGCCAGCAGCGACCCTACTAGCGGGAGCTCCTACGAGCAGTACTTC

clone_size: .
d_call: .
j_call: TRBJ2-7
v_call: TRBV7-9
cdr3_aa: CASSLVGSDSYEQYF
cdr3_nt: TGTGCCAGCAGCTTAGTCGGGTCAGACTCCTACGAGCAGTACTTC

clone_size: .
d_call: TRBD1
j_call: TRBJ1-1
v_call: TRBV28
cdr3_aa: CASRYNDRASTEAFF
cdr3_nt: TGTGCCAGCAGATATAACGACAGGGCATCTACTGAAGCTTTCTTT